This entry describes one TCR beta chain. TCRdb's copy holds only in-frame clones and misses some; the assay was immunoSEQ multiplex PCR. The sample yields 20,000 or so clones, roughly 86% seen once. The sample originates from a study of graft-versus-host responses after intestinal transplantation. About the study: All of the recipients had induction that used anti-thymocyte globulin, then tacrolimus and steroids for around three years.

V dropped 4 bases and J dropped 3 bases, with 13 bases sitting between them. Germline V gene sequence: CDR1 KGHSH, CDR2 LQKENI. CDR3 size: 14 residues. V is TRBV18 and J is TRBJ2-7; D perhaps matches TRBD1 (5 bases). The TCR originated in a human patient who received an intestinal transplant, so some T cells may come from the graft donor. The sample here was bone marrow, taken 120 to 130 days after transplant. CDR3 protein: CASSLPLQDYEQYF. The CDR3 DNA is TGTGCCAGCTCACTACCCTTACAGGACTACGAGCAGTACTTC. The full variable domain, completed using reference TRBV18 and TRBJ2-7, is NAGVMQNPRHLVRRRGQEARLRCSPMKGHSHVYWYRQLPEEGLKFMVYLQKENIIDESGMPKERFSAEFPKEGPSILRIQQVVRGDSAAYFCASSLPLQDYEQYFGPGTRLTVT.